This is a list of T cell receptor beta chains from one sample in a study of CD8 T cells in Susac syndrome. TCRdb fed the immunoSEQ multiplex PCR reads into MiXCR, producing one record per CDR3 protein. The sample has about 200,000 distinct CDR3 sequences, more than 85% seen once; the top ten hold around 0.08%. The sequenced sample consisted of CD4+ T cells from PBMCs. Receptor source: a human donor with multiple sclerosis. Each CDR3 is given with its conserved first and last residue. The order of the fields is V gene, D gene, J gene, CDR3 DNA, CDR3 protein. D genes are given only for firm matches.

TRBV30	-	TRBJ2-4	TGTGCCTGGAGTTATCCCGGGGGTAGCCAGCACATTCAGTACTTC	CAWSYPGGSQHIQYF
TRBV29-1	TRBD1	TRBJ2-7	TGCAGCACGAGGGGGACAGACTACGAGCAGTACTTC	CSTRGTDYEQYF
TRBV30	TRBD1	TRBJ1-5	TGTGCCTGGGGGACAGGGCGGCGGCAGCCCCAGCATTTT	CAWGTGRRQPQHF
TRBV12-3/TRBV12-4	-	TRBJ2-5	TGTGCCAGCAGTTTCGGCCACGTCCAAGAGACCCAGTACTTC	CASSFGHVQETQYF
TRBV20-1	-	TRBJ1-5	TGCAGTGCTAGAGATCTGGGGGGGACAAATCAGCCCCAGCATTTT	CSARDLGGTNQPQHF
TRBV3-1	TRBD1	TRBJ1-5	TGTGCCAGCAGCTGGACAGGGCGAGGGCAGCCCCAGCATTTT	CASSWTGRGQPQHF
TRBV30	TRBD1	TRBJ2-5	TGTGCCTGGAGTGGGGACAGGGAGGGGGAGACCCAGTACTTC	CAWSGDREGETQYF
TRBV6-1	TRBD2	TRBJ2-1	TGTGCCAGCGGGAGCGGGGCGAACTACAATGAGCAGTTCTTC	CASGSGANYNEQFF
TRBV9	-	TRBJ2-3	TGTGCCAGCAGCGTAGAGTGGGGGGCAGATACGCAGTATTTT	CASSVEWGADTQYF
TRBV20-1	-	TRBJ1-2	TGCAGTGCTACCGGGACGGGATCCTATGGCTACACCTTC	CSATGTGSYGYTF
TRBV20-1	TRBD2	TRBJ2-5	TGCAGTGCTACCCGGACTAGCGGGGGTGGTTGGCAAGAGACCCAGTACTTC	CSATRTSGGGWQETQYF
TRBV9	TRBD2	TRBJ2-1	TGTGCCAGCAGCGCGACTAGCGGATACAATGAGCAGTTCTTC	CASSATSGYNEQFF
TRBV29-1	TRBD1	TRBJ2-7	TGCAGCGTCGGCGTTACAGGGGCTACCTACGAGCAGTACTTC	CSVGVTGATYEQYF